These 8 T cell receptor beta chains came from one sample sequenced in a study of OX40 agonist ivuxolimab in advanced cancers. Generated by immunoSEQ multiplex PCR, the TCRdb table keeps only in-frame clones and is missing some. The data show some 37,000 clones, with 85% to 90% seen just once and 9.5% to 15% held by the top ten. Sample: CD4+ or CD8+ T cells sorted from blood, taken in a trial of the OX40 agonist ivuxolimab. The source is an adult with an advanced solid tumor such as melanoma, head and neck, liver or kidney cancer.

The V call is TRBV15, the J call TRBJ2-5, with D perhaps given as TRBD1 or TRBD2 (5 bases each). V lost 1 base, J lost 2 bases, and 14 bases lay in between. Germline-derived CDR1 and CDR2 are LNHNV and YYDKDF (reference sequence). The CDR3 runs 16 residues. CDR3 residues: CATSRVPGTQQETQYF. The CDR3 bases are TGTGCCACCAGCAGAGTCCCCGGGACGCAGCAAGAGACCCAGTACTTC.

J is TRBJ2-3 and V is TRBV18, with TRBD1 matching over 9 bases. The V gene's germline CDR1 is KGHSH and CDR2 LQKENI. The CDR3 contains 16 residues. The trim removed 3 bases at V and 5 bases at J, leaving 9 bases unmatched. This CDR3 reads CASSPAGTGSEDTQYF. The DNA for the CDR3 is TGTGCCAGCTCACCCGCCGGGACAGGGAGCGAAGATACGCAGTATTTT.

The chain has TRBV10-3 and TRBJ2-2; D may be TRBD2 (5 bases). CDR1 is ENHRY and CDR2 is SYGVKD in the germline V gene. The V end lost 0 bases, the J end lost 7 bases, and 12 bases lay between the germline ends. This CDR3 contains 15 residues. For the CDR3, the DNA is TGTGCCATCAGTGAGTCTCGAGCGGAAGTCGGGGAGCTGTTTTTT. This gives the protein CAISESRAEVGELFF.

This clone came up once. J is TRBJ1-1 and V is TRBV27, with 11 bases that match TRBD1. The CDR3 runs to 18 residues. Per germline, CDR1 MNHEY and CDR2 SMNVEV (reference sequence). V was pared by 6 bases and J by 5 bases, with 17 bases of the junction left unmatched. This CDR3 is CASSFIRDGTGGLTEAFF. As DNA, the CDR3 is TGTGCCAGCAGCTTCATACGCGATGGGACAGGGGGTTTAACTGAAGCTTTCTTT.

Of note for this clone: The junction departs from the called germline gene at one end, perhaps through a read error. The chain uses TRBV16 and TRBJ1-6; D gene unclear. The CDR3 is 15 amino acids. Germline lookup yields CDR1 KGHSY and CDR2 FQNENV. The CDR3 DNA sequence: TGTGCCAGCAGCGAATCGGCAGCCTATAATTCACCCCTCCACTTT. As protein: CASSESAAYNSPLHF.

This chain uses TRBV27 with TRBJ2-2, with D perhaps TRBD1 or TRBD2 (5 bases each). This CDR3 has 13 residues. Trimming left V 5 bases short and J 5 bases short, with 9 bases between. Germline V CDR1 and CDR2: MNHEY, SMNVEV (reference sequence). CDR3: CASSRDPTGELFF. For the CDR3, the DNA is TGTGCCAGCAGTCGGGACCCGACCGGGGAGCTGTTTTTT.

The chain links TRBV15 to TRBJ2-3; a weak D match, TRBD2 (5 bases). Germline V CDR1 and CDR2: LNHNV, YYDKDF (reference sequence). The CDR3 runs to 16 residues. The V gene lost 3 bases and the J gene lost 3 bases, with 16 bases spanning the gap. The CDR3 loop is CATSRELSPGTDTQYF. The CDR3, as DNA: TGTGCCACCAGCAGGGAACTAAGTCCGGGAACAGATACGCAGTATTTT. Full variable domain (remainder filled in from reference TRBV15 and TRBJ2-3): DAMVIQNPRYQVTQFGKPVTLSCSQTLNHNVMYWYQQKSSQAPKLLFHYYDKDFNNEADTPDNFQSRRPNTSFCFLDIRSPGLGDTAMYLCATSRELSPGTDTQYFGPGTRLTVL.

The rearrangement joins TRBV4-1 to TRBJ1-1; D remains ambiguous. This CDR3 is built from 15 residues. V lost 3 bases and J 0 bases, leaving 11 bases between the germline ends. Germline CDR1 reads MGHRA; CDR2 reads YSYEKL. This CDR3 reads CASSQAGWMNTEAFF. The CDR3 DNA sequence: TGCGCCAGCAGCCAGGCTGGCTGGATGAACACTGAAGCTTTCTTT.